Below are 15 T cell receptor beta chains sequenced from a single sample in a study of cytotoxic CD8 clonotypes in ibrutinib-treated CLL. The table came from immunoSEQ multiplex PCR; TCRdb's copy has only in-frame clones and leaves some out. The sample holds approximately 130,000 clones, around four fifths seen once. The sample was PBMCs, taken after 24 months of ibrutinib treatment. The source is a human donor with chronic lymphocytic leukemia.

The rearrangement joins TRBV6-6 to TRBJ2-3, with TRBD1 matching 12 bases. Trimming removed 2 bases from V and 3 bases from J; junction bases left unmatched: 3. The CDR3 has 16 amino acids. CDR1 and CDR2 (germline): MNHNY, SVGAGI (reference sequence). CDR3 coding DNA: TGTGCCAGCAGTTACGTGGGACAGGGGGCGACAGATACGCAGTATTTT. Translated, it gives CASSYVGQGATDTQYF.

About this clone: The sample carries other DNA sequences with the same CDR3. The V call is TRBV5-1, the J call TRBJ2-3; D possibly corresponds to TRBD1 (5 bases). The ends were cut back, 3 bases at V and 1 base at J, with 6 bases in the middle. CDR3 size: 13 residues. Germline CDR1 reads SGHRS; CDR2 reads YFSETQ. In DNA, the CDR3 is TGCGCCAGCAGCTCACAGGGCACAGATACGCAGTATTTT. Translated, it gives CASSSQGTDTQYF.

The chain carries TRBV29-1 and TRBJ1-2; D is unresolved. CDR1 is SQVTM, CDR2 ANQGSEA, per germline. This CDR3 region has 12 residues. V gave up 5 bases and J gave up 8 bases, with 15 bases separating them. The CDR3 region has the DNA TGCAGCGTTCAGCAGAGACCCCTGGGCTACACCTTC. This sequence encodes CSVQQRPLGYTF.

V is TRBV27 and J is TRBJ2-1; 11 nucleotides align to TRBD2. This CDR3 is 15 amino acids long. Losses at the gene ends were 2 bases for V and 6 bases for J; bases not matched to a gene: 3. Looked up from germline, CDR1 is MNHEY and CDR2 is SMNVEV (reference sequence). The CDR3 loop reads CASSLRLAGGNEQFF. In DNA form, the CDR3 reads TGTGCCAGCAGTTTAAGGCTAGCGGGGGGCAATGAGCAGTTCTTC.

The chain links TRBV5-1 to TRBJ1-2, with 10 bases matching TRBD1. V shed 0 bases, J shed 7 bases, and the junction held 3 bases outside the gene matches. The CDR3 spans 14 residues. Germline V gene lookup returns CDR1 SGHRS and CDR2 YFSETQ. Here the CDR3 reads CASSLAGDRGGYTF. The CDR3 region has the DNA TGCGCCAGCAGCTTGGCAGGGGACAGGGGTGGCTACACCTTC.

CDR3 loop: CASSSNSGANTGELFF. DNA of the CDR3: TGTGCCAGCAGCTCTAATAGCGGGGCGAACACCGGGGAGCTGTTTTTT. The V gene is TRBV7-3, the J gene TRBJ2-2, with 8 positions matching TRBD2. CDR3 length equals 16 residues. Germline loops: CDR1 SGHTA, CDR2 FQGTGA. The V and J ends lost 4 bases and 0 bases, in that order; junction bases with no gene match: 4.

This clone was picked up a small number of times. CDR3 DNA: TGTGCCAGCAGCCCCCGGACTGGTAATTCACCCCTCCACTTT. It encodes CASSPRTGNSPLHF. The rearrangement links TRBV7-2 to TRBJ1-6; D is unresolved. The V gene lost 5 bases and the J gene lost 6 bases, with 11 bases spanning the gap. The V gene's germline CDR1 is SGHTA and CDR2 FQGNSA. The CDR3 loop spans 14 amino acids.

The chain couples TRBV5-5 to TRBJ1-3; 12 bases agree with TRBD1. V gave up 4 bases and J gave up 4 bases; unmatched junction bases: 9. CDR3 length: 17 residues. The germline V gene has CDR1 SGHKS and CDR2 YYEKEE (reference sequence). CDR3 nucleotides: TGTGCCAGCAGCATTATTCCGGGACAGGGGGCGGGAAACACCATATATTTT. This codes for CASSIIPGQGAGNTIYF.

The genes are TRBV5-1 and TRBJ2-5; 8 bases are a match to TRBD2. V gave up 4 bases and J gave up 5 bases; unmatched junction bases: 7. The CDR3 is 14 amino acids. Germline V CDR1 and CDR2: SGHRS, YFSETQ. In DNA, the CDR3 is TGCGCCAGCAGCCCCGGGGGGGCGGGGGAGACCCAGTACTTC. Amino acids: CASSPGGAGETQYF. Combining the CDR3 with reference TRBV5-1 and TRBJ2-5 gives the whole variable domain KAGVTQTPRYLIKTRGQQVTLSCSPISGHRSVSWYQQTPGQGLQFLFEYFSETQRNKGNFPGRFSGRQFSNSRSEMNVSTLELGDSALYLCASSPGGAGETQYFGPGTRLLVL.

The chain links TRBV18 to TRBJ2-5, with a possible D match to TRBD1 (5 bases). The CDR3 is 15 residues long. V gave up 1 base and J gave up 1 base, with 10 bases separating them. Germline V gives CDR1 KGHSH, CDR2 LQKENI. This chain's CDR3 is CASSPRGRAQETQYF. CDR3 nucleotide sequence: TGTGCCAGCTCACCACGGGGCAGGGCCCAAGAGACCCAGTACTTC.

CDR3: CASSQRPAGETQYF. Written as DNA, the CDR3 is TGTGCCAGCAGCCAGCGTCCGGCGGGGGAGACCCAGTACTTC. The V and J genes are TRBV7-7 and TRBJ2-5, with D perhaps TRBD2 (6 bases). This CDR3 contains 14 residues. V was shortened by 5 bases and J by 5 bases, with 15 bases between the two germline ends. Germline V CDR1 and CDR2: SSHAT, FNYEAQ (reference sequence).

The V gene is TRBV10-2, the J gene TRBJ2-5, with D perhaps TRBD1 (6 bases). This CDR3 comprises 16 residues. The ends were cut back, 0 bases at V and 1 base at J, with 12 bases in the middle. The germline V gene encodes CDR1 WSHSY and CDR2 SAAADI. CDR3 loop: CASSESGRGSQETQYF. The CDR3 nucleotides are TGCGCCAGCAGTGAGTCGGGTAGGGGGTCCCAAGAGACCCAGTACTTC.

The J gene is TRBJ1-2, the V gene TRBV9; D ambiguous. Trimming left V 0 bases short and J 2 bases short, with 8 bases between. This CDR3 is 14 amino acids long. Germline loops: CDR1 SGDLS, CDR2 YYNGEE. CDR3 nucleotides: TGTGCCAGCAGCGTAGCTACGAGCAACTATGGCTACACCTTC. Encoded protein: CASSVATSNYGYTF.

This clone was detected ten times or more. V usage is TRBV5-1 and J usage is TRBJ1-6; 8 nucleotides align to TRBD1. The junction had 4 bases not matched to a gene; V was cut back by 7 bases and J by 7 bases. Germline CDR1 is SGHRS and CDR2 is YFSETQ. CDR3 length: 13 amino acids. The CDR3 DNA sequence: TGCGCCAGCCACGACAGGGGAAATTCACCCCTCCACTTT. This codes for CASHDRGNSPLHF.

This clone was detected once. The V and J genes are TRBV18 and TRBJ1-4; D not resolved. This CDR3 is 17 amino acids long. The germline CDR1 and CDR2 sequences are KGHSH and LQKENI. The V gene lost 3 bases and the J gene lost 0 bases, with 14 bases spanning the gap. CDR3 residues: CASSPGRELATNEKLFF. The CDR3 DNA is TGTGCCAGCTCACCCGGGAGAGAACTAGCAACTAATGAAAAACTGTTTTTT.